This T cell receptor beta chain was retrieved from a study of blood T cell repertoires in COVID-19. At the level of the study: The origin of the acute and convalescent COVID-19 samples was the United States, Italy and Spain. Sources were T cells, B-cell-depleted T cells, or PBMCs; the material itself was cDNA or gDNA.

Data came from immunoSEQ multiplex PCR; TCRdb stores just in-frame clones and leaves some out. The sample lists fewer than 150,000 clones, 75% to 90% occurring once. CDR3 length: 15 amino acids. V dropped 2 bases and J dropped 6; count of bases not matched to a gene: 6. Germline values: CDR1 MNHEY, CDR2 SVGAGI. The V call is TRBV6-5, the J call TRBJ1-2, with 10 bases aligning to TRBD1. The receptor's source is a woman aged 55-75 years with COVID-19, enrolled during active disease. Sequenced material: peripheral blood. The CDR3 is CASSYLGTGENGYTF. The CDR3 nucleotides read TGTGCCAGCAGTTACCTTGGGACAGGGGAGAATGGCTACACCTTC.